This TCR beta chain was recovered during a study of blood T cell repertoires in COVID-19 (TCRdb year 2020). Notes on the research overall: Samples covering the acute and convalescent phases of COVID-19 were provided by collaborators in the United States, Italy and Spain. The prospective study material was composed of cDNA or gDNA derived from T cells, B-cell-depleted T cells, or PBMCs. The dataset comprised deeply sampled blood TCRbeta repertoires from subjects exposed to, actively infected with, or recovered from COVID-19. The repertoires were released in a freely available public database meant as a resource for research on the immune response to SARS-CoV-2. Samples were obtained from the ongoing ImmuneRACE study (first 160 participants) and from approximately 1,200 subjects provided by 6 global collaborators. A de-identified subject ID, COVID-19 status, age in years and sex were almost always included in the sample metadata. Where HLA class I and class II types were available, the types were taken from metadata supplied by the sample provider, not from assay-based typing.

What the research found in general, with its limitations: Clinical and demographic metadata were provided uncurated, with the amount varying by source and participant.

This clone was recorded once. The antigen this receptor binds is unknown. No per-base quality is available; no much larger clone lies one base away. TCRbeta CDR3 regions were amplified from genomic DNA using the immunoSEQ Assay, a bias-controlled multiplex PCR. The authors processed their data as follows. The number of nucleated cells in each sample was estimated from the amplification of reference gene primers within the assay. To quantify the absolute abundance of each unique TCRbeta CDR3 rearrangement, sequence reads were collapsed and filtered. For each sample, productive Simpson clonality was calculated as the square root of Simpson's diversity index across productive rearrangements. This is the immuneACCESS table as TCRdb keeps it, with only in-frame sequences that have V and J called. A part of the clones is gone; compared with another copy, unresolved V genes explain less than half, and the rest is unexplained. The V and J calls and clone size were taken over from that table, and D and trimming were inferred from the DNA. The sample data list 84,000 or so clones, and 60% to 85% of these were observed just once. The ten largest clones capture under 55% of the sample.

Each collaborating institution followed its own protocols to collect whole blood in K2EDTA tubes. For TCRbeta analysis, collaborator samples were shipped as frozen whole blood, as isolated PBMCs, or as DNA extracted from either sample type. The germline V gene yields SGHTA for CDR1 and FQGNSA for CDR2. Compared with germline, V lacks 5 bases and J lacks 5 bases; bases without a gene match: 3. The CDR3 sequence holds 13 residues, the cysteine and phenylalanine included. Only the CDR3 DNA is retained, 39 bases long and in frame from the first base. The clonotype was recovered from a human donor in a cohort sampled during active COVID-19. Sample: peripheral blood. The V and J segments used are TRBV7-2 and TRBJ2-5; 9 bases in the middle match TRBD2. The CDR3 reads as follows: CASSPGTSETQYF. The DNA sequence is as follows: TGTGCCAGCAGCCCCGGGACTAGCGAGACCCAGTACTTC.